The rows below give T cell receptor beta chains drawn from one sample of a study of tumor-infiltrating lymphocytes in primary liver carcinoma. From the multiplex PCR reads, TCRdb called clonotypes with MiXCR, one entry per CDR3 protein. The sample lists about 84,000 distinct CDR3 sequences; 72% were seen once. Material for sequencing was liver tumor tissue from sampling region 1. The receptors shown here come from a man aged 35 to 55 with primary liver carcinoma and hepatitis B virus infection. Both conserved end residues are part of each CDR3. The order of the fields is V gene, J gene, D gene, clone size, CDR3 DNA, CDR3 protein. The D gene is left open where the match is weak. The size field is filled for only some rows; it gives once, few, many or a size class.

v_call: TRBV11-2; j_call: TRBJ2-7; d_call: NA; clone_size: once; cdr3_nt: TGTGCCAGCGGCTTAACCGACGGAGCCTATGGGCCGTACTTC; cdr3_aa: CASGLTDGAYGPYF
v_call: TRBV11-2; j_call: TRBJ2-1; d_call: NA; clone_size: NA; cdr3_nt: TGTGTCAGCGGCTCTCGGATGGTAGGTAGCTACAATGAGCAGTTCTTC; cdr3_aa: CVSGSRMVGSYNEQFF
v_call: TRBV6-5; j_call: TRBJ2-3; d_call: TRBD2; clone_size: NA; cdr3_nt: TGTGCCAACAATCTGGCGGGAGACGCTACAGATACGCAGTATTTT; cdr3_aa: CANNLAGDATDTQYF
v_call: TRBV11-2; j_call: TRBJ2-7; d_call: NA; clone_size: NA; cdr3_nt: TGTGCCGGCAACTCTGCCCAGGGGAACGAGCAGTACTTC; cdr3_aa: CAGNSAQGNEQYF
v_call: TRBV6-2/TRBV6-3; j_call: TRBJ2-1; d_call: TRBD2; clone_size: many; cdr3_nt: TGTGCCAGCAGTATAACGGGAGGGGTTTTCTTTAATGAGCAGTTCTTC; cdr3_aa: CASSITGGVFFNEQFF
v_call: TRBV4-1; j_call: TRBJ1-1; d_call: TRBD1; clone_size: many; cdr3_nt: TGCGCCAGCAGCCAACTCAGGGGGGGTGACACTGAAGCTTTCTTT; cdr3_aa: CASSQLRGGDTEAFF
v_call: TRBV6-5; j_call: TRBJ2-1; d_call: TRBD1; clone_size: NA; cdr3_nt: TGTGCCAGCAGCCTCGACAGGGATACTAAGGAGTTCTTC; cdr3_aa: CASSLDRDTKEFF
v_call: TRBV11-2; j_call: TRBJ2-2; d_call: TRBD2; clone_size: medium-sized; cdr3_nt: TGTGCCAGCAGCGCGGGACTAGCGGTCTCCCCGGCCGGGGAGCTGTTTTTT; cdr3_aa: CASSAGLAVSPAGELFF
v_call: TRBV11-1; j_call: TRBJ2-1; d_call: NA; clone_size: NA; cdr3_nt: TGTGCCAGCAGCTCTAGCGAGAACCTAAGGGGGCTGTTTTTC; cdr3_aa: CASSSSENLRGLFF
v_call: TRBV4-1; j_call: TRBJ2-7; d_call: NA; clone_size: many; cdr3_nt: TGCGCCAGCAGCCAAGCCGGCGGGAACGAGCAGTACTTC; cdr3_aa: CASSQAGGNEQYF
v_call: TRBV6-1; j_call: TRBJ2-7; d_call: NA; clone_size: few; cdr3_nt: TGTGCCAGCTGCCCGACTAGGACTTCCTACGAGCAGTATTTC; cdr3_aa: CASCPTRTSYEQYF
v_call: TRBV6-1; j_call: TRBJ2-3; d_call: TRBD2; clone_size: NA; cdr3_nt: TGTGCCAGCAGTCCCCCGGGGGGAAGGGGCACATATATGCAGTATTTT; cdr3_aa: CASSPPGGRGTYMQYF
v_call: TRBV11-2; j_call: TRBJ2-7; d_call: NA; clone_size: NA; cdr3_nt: TGTGCCAGCAGCGCCCGAGGACGAGAGCAGTACTTC; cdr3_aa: CASSARGREQYF
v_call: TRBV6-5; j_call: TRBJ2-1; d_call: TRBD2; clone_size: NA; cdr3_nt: TGTGCCAGCAGCCGCCATCCCTCTAGCGGGAGGGCATACGAGCAGTTCTTC; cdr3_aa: CASSRHPSSGRAYEQFF
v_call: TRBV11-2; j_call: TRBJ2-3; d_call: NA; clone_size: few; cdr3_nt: TGTGCCAGCAGCCTATTTACTAGCACAGGTACGCAGTATTTT; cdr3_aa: CASSLFTSTGTQYF
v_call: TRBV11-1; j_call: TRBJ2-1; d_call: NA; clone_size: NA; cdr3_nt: TGTGCCAGCAGCTTAGGAGGAGATCTAAGAGATGAGCAGTTCTTC; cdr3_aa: CASSLGGDLRDEQFF
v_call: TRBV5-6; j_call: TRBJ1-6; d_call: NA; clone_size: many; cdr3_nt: TGTGCCAGCAGCCAACAAGGCACCCTCCACTTT; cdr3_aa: CASSQQGTLHF
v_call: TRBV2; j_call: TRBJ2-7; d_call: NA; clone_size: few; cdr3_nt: TGTGCCAGCACCTTGGGTTTATACGAGCAGTACTTC; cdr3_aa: CASTLGLYEQYF
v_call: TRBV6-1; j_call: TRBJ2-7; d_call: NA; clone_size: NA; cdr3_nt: TGTGCCAACAGTGCTGAGAGACAGGCCGAACAGTACTTC; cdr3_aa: CANSAERQAEQYF
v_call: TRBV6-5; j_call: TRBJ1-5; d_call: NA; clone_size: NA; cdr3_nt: TGTGCCAGCAGGGGGTCAGGGGAAGAATCTCAGCCCCAACATTTT; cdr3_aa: CASRGSGEESQPQHF
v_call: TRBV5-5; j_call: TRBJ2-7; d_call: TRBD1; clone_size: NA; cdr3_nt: TGTACAAGCAGCTTGGTTACAGGGGGCTTCAACTACGAGCAGTACTTC; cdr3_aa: CTSSLVTGGFNYEQYF
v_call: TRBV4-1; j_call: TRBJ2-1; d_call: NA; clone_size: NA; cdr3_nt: TGCGCCAGCAGACAAGTAAGGGGCAGACCGTCAGATGAGCACTTCTTC; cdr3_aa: CASRQVRGRPSDEHFF
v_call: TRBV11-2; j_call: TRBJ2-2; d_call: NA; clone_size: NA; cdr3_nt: TGTGCCAGCAGCTTAGCGGCGCTGGCGGGAACCGGGGAGCTGTCTTTT; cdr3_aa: CASSLAALAGTGELSF
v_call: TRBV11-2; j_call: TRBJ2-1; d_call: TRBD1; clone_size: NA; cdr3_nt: TGTGCCAGCAACTCCAACAGGGGGCCCTACAATGAGCAGTCCTTC; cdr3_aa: CASNSNRGPYNEQSF
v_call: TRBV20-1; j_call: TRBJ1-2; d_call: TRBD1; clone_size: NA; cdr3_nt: TGCAGTGCTATAGATCGGTTGGCAGGGGGTGGCTACACCTTC; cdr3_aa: CSAIDRLAGGGYTF
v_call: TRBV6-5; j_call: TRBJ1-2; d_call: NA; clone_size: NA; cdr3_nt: TGTGCCAGCAGACACGGGAGAGGGCATTATGGCTACACCTTC; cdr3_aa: CASRHGRGHYGYTF
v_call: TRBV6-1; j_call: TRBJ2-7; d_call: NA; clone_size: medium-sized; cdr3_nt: TGTGCCAGCAGTGACAGGGGCCTCTACGAGCAGTACTTC; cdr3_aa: CASSDRGLYEQYF
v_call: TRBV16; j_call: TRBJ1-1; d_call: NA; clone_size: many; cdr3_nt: TGTGCCAGCAGCCCCTGGGGGTTGGACACTGAAGCTTTCTTT; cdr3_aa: CASSPWGLDTEAFF
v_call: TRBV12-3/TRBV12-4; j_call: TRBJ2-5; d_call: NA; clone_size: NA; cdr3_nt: TGTGCCAGCAGTTTCCCGGCTACTCAAGAGGGCCAGTACTTC; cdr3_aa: CASSFPATQEGQYF